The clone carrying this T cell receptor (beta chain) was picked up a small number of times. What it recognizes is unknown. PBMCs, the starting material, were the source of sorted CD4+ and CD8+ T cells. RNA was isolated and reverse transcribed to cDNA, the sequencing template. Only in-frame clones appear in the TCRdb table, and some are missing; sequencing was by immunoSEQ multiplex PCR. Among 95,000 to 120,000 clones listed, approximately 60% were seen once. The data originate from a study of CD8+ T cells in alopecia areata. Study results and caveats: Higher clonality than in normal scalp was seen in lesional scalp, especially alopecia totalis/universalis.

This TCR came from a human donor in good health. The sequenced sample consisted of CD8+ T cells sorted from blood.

The CDR3 DNA sequence: TGTGCCAGCAGTAGTAGCGGGACCACCGGGGAGCTGTTTTTT. It specifies CASSSSGTTGELFF. This chain joins TRBV28 and TRBJ2-2; 8 bases are a match to TRBD2. With V trimmed by 5 bases and J by 4 bases, 3 bases remained unmatched. Germline-derived CDR1 and CDR2 are MDHEN and SYDVKM. The CDR3 covers 14 residues.